This T cell receptor (beta chain) appears in the sequencing data of a study of blood T cell repertoires in COVID-19. Method: immunoSEQ multiplex PCR; TCRdb's copy keeps in-frame clones and lacks some. The sample lists 190,000 or so clones, roughly 86% seen once, with approximately 2.5% in the top ten. The clonotype was recovered from a middle-aged man with active or convalescent COVID-19. Sequenced input: peripheral blood.

The CDR3 here is CASSLLGRSGANVLTF. CDR3 nucleotides: TGTGCCAGCAGCCTACTTGGTCGCTCTGGGGCCAACGTCCTGACTTTC. The rearrangement links TRBV4-2 to TRBJ2-6; the D is unclear. Between the trimmed V and J ends, which lost 4 bases and 0 bases, there was a span of 10 bases. CDR1 is LGHNA, CDR2 YNFKEQ, per germline. The length of the CDR3 is 16 residues.